These 8 T cell receptor beta chains were sequenced from one sample in a study of cytomegalovirus exposure and HLA in healthy donors. Profiled with immunoSEQ multiplex PCR; TCRdb holds only in-frame clones, not every one. Among about 150,000 clones listed, approximately 94% were seen once. Sample: PBMCs. The receptor source for this set is a young man in good health and CMV-seropositive.

This CDR3 reads CASSPKAGEGVGEFF. CDR3 DNA: TGTGCCAGCTCACCAAAAGCGGGAGAAGGAGTTGGGGAGTTCTTC. The chain recombines TRBV18 with TRBJ2-1; 8 positions agree with TRBD2. CDR3 length equals 15 residues. V gave up 2 bases and J gave up 14 bases; unmatched junction bases: 14. Germline assignment: CDR1 KGHSH and CDR2 LQKENI.

V gene TRBV7-9 combines with J gene TRBJ2-3, with TRBD2 as a possible D gene (5 bases). The CDR3 has 14 amino acids. Germline lookup yields CDR1 SEHNR and CDR2 FQNEAQ (reference sequence). V shed 0 bases and J shed 1 base, with 5 bases lying between them. The DNA of the CDR3 is TGTGCCAGCAGCTTAGCGCGGGGCACAGATACGCAGTATTTT. The encoded protein is CASSLARGTDTQYF.

This chain links TRBV30 with TRBJ1-1, with 8 bases identical to TRBD1. V shed 5 bases, J shed 1 base, and the junction held 3 bases outside the gene matches. Germline V gene sequence: CDR1 GTSNPN, CDR2 SVGIG (reference sequence). The CDR3 runs to 13 residues. The CDR3 DNA sequence: TGTGCCTGGGACAGGGGCGAGAACACTGAAGCTTTCTTT. Protein sequence: CAWDRGENTEAFF. Together with reference TRBV30 and TRBJ1-1, the CDR3 gives the full variable domain: SQTIHQWPATLVQPVGSPLSLECTVEGTSNPNLYWYRQAAGRGLQLLFYSVGIGQISSEVPQNLSASRPQDRQFILSSKKLLLSDSGFYLCAWDRGENTEAFFGQGTRLTVV.

This chain links TRBV27 with TRBJ2-2, with unresolved D. V lost 2 bases and J 6 bases, leaving 13 bases between the germline ends. Germline lookup yields CDR1 MNHEY and CDR2 SMNVEV (reference sequence). The CDR3 extends over 15 amino acids. The CDR3: CASSLTRWRSGELFF. CDR3 DNA sequence: TGTGCCAGCAGTTTAACCCGATGGCGGTCCGGGGAGCTGTTTTTT.

V usage is TRBV5-4 and J usage is TRBJ2-7; TRBD2 matches 8 bases. Germline V gene data show CDR1 as SGHNT and CDR2 as YYREEE (reference sequence). V trimming: 0 bases; J trimming: 6 bases; junction bases outside the gene matches: 8. The length of the CDR3 is 15 residues. In DNA form, the CDR3 reads TGTGCCAGCAGCTTGGCCACAGCGGGAGTGAGCGAGCAGTACTTC. The encoded protein is CASSLATAGVSEQYF.

This clone was seen once. This rearrangement joins TRBV28 to TRBJ2-5; 8 nucleotides line up with TRBD1. Germline V gene data show CDR1 as MDHEN and CDR2 as SYDVKM. The CDR3 covers 16 residues. The V gene end was trimmed by 4 bases and the J gene end by 4 bases; junction bases not matched to a gene: 11. The CDR3 here is CASSYGTGTHRETQYF. The DNA for the CDR3 is TGTGCCAGCAGTTACGGGACAGGTACTCATCGAGAGACCCAGTACTTC.

The V call is TRBV9, the J call TRBJ2-2, with 7 nucleotides matching TRBD2. J gave up 6 bases and V 0 bases, and 8 bases lay outside the gene matches. CDR1 and CDR2 from the germline V gene are SGDLS and YYNGEE. The CDR3 runs to 16 residues. The CDR3: CASSVEAGVLPGELFF. The CDR3 nucleotides read TGTGCCAGCAGCGTAGAGGCGGGAGTCCTTCCCGGGGAGCTGTTTTTT.

This clone was detected only once. The chain recombines TRBV28 with TRBJ1-2; 11 bases match TRBD1. This CDR3 has 14 residues. Looked up from germline, CDR1 is MDHEN and CDR2 is SYDVKM. V lost 2 bases and J lost 8; bases outside the gene matches: 4. CDR3 sequence: CASSLGQGAGGYTF. CDR3 coding DNA: TGTGCCAGCAGTTTAGGACAGGGGGCAGGAGGCTACACCTTC.